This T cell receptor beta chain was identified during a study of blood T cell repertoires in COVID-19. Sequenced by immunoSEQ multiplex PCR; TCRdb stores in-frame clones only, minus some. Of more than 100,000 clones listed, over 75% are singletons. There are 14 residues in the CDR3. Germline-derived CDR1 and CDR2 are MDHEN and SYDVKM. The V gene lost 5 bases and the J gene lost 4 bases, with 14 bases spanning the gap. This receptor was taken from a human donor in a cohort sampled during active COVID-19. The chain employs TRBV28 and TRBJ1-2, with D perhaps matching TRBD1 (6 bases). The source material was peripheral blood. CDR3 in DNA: TGTGCCAGCAGTATACAGGGAAGAGGCTATGGCTACACCTTC. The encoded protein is CASSIQGRGYGYTF.